This entry lists 31 T cell receptor beta chains sequenced from one sample in a study of blood T cell repertoires in COVID-19. This table comes from immunoSEQ multiplex PCR, and its TCRdb copy is limited to in-frame clones, with some not included. The data show more than 200,000 clones, 84% seen once. Sequenced material: peripheral blood. All receptors come from a woman aged 80 or over with COVID-19, enrolled during active disease.

The chain combines TRBV28 with TRBJ2-1, with D perhaps matching TRBD1 (6 bases). Trimming pared 5 bases from V and 6 bases from J, leaving 11 bases between. Looked up from germline, CDR1 is MDHEN and CDR2 is SYDVKM. The CDR3 has 13 residues. The CDR3 sequence is CASSLSTGNEQFF. CDR3 nucleotide sequence: TGTGCCAGCAGTCTCTCGACAGGCAATGAGCAGTTCTTC.

The chain combines TRBV4-1 with TRBJ1-1, with no clear D. Deletions cut 6 bases from V and 1 base from J, with 9 bases between. The CDR3 length is 13 residues. The germline V gene has CDR1 MGHRA and CDR2 YSYEKL. The CDR3 reads CASRVTANTEAFF. CDR3 nucleotide sequence: TGCGCCAGCAGGGTAACAGCGAACACTGAAGCTTTCTTT.

There are a few counts of this clone. This sequence joins TRBV5-1 and TRBJ1-3; 9 positions match TRBD1. With 4 bases clipped from V and 8 bases from J, the junction kept 4 bases outside the gene matches. CDR1 is SGHRS and CDR2 is YFSETQ in the germline V gene. This CDR3 is 13 amino acids long. The CDR3 DNA sequence: TGCGCCAGCAGCACGACAGGGGGAGACACCATATATTTT. This codes for CASSTTGGDTIYF.

This rearrangement joins TRBV6-5 to TRBJ2-1; D is uncertain. V was cut by 6 bases and J by 0 bases, with 12 bases left in between. CDR3 length: 15 residues. CDR1 and CDR2 (germline): MNHEY, SVGAGI. CDR3 residues: CASRETASSYNEQFF. In DNA form, the CDR3 reads TGTGCCAGCAGGGAGACGGCGAGCTCCTACAATGAGCAGTTCTTC.

J is TRBJ1-5 and V is TRBV7-3, with TRBD1 as a possible D gene (5 bases). Germline V gene sequence: CDR1 SGHTA, CDR2 FQGTGA. Trimming shortened V by 2 bases and J by 5 bases, and 13 bases separated the two germline ends. CDR3 size: 15 residues. The CDR3 region is CASSLGAGLDQPQHF. DNA for the CDR3: TGTGCCAGCAGCTTAGGGGCAGGGCTCGATCAGCCCCAGCATTTT.

This clone was picked up one time. The rearrangement links TRBV5-1 to TRBJ1-4, with 11 bases lining up with TRBD1. V was pared by 0 bases and J by 8 bases, with 6 bases of the junction left unmatched. This CDR3 contains 16 residues. Germline V gene sequence: CDR1 SGHRS, CDR2 YFSETQ. This chain's CDR3 is CASSLAKGQGEEKLFF. DNA for the CDR3: TGCGCCAGCAGCTTGGCTAAGGGACAGGGGGAGGAAAAACTGTTTTTT.

The rearrangement joins TRBV2 to TRBJ1-6; 9 positions agree with TRBD1. The CDR3 runs 15 residues. Germline loops: CDR1 SNHLY, CDR2 FYNNEI. J lost 8 bases, V lost 2 bases, and 4 bases had no gene match. CDR3 sequence (DNA): TGTGCCAGCAGTGAAAGGACAGGGGTGTATTCACCCCTCCACTTT. Protein sequence: CASSERTGVYSPLHF.

This CDR3 is CASSPRYSPLHF. The CDR3 DNA reads as TGTGCCAGCAGCCCGAGATATTCACCCCTCCACTTT. The chain uses TRBV6-5 and TRBJ1-6; the D is unclear. V lost 6 bases and J 8 bases, leaving 8 bases between the germline ends. In germline, CDR1 is MNHEY, CDR2 SVGAGI. CDR3 length equals 12 residues.

This clone was picked up one time. This chain uses TRBV7-9 with TRBJ2-2, with 7 bases identical to TRBD1. The V segment lost 1 base and the J segment 0 bases; nucleotides outside the gene matches: 8. Germline V gene sequence: CDR1 SEHNR, CDR2 FQNEAQ (reference sequence). The length of the CDR3 is 18 residues. CDR3 protein: CASSLDGSRGSNTGELFF. The CDR3 region has the DNA TGTGCCAGCAGCTTAGACGGTTCCAGGGGGTCGAACACCGGGGAGCTGTTTTTT.

V and J are TRBV9 and TRBJ2-5, with 9 bases matching TRBD2. V lost 7 bases and J lost 2; bases outside the gene matches: 6. Per germline, CDR1 SGDLS and CDR2 YYNGEE. The CDR3 has 14 amino acids. CDR3 nucleotide sequence: TGTGCCAGCGGCGGGGGGGTCAATCAAGAGACCCAGTACTTC. Its protein is CASGGGVNQETQYF.

This chain joins TRBV7-9 and TRBJ1-4, with D possibly matching TRBD1 (5 bases). Trimming shortened V by 5 bases and J by 4 bases, and 14 bases separated the two germline ends. The CDR3 loop spans 15 amino acids. In germline, CDR1 is SEHNR, CDR2 FQNEAQ (reference sequence). For the CDR3, the DNA is TGTGCCAGCAGCCCCGGGGCGGGGTTTAATGAAAAACTGTTTTTT. Translated, it gives CASSPGAGFNEKLFF.

The J gene is TRBJ1-4, the V gene TRBV30; maybe TRBD1 (6 bases). The CDR3 covers 14 residues. CDR1 and CDR2 (germline): GTSNPN, SVGIG (reference sequence). The V end was cut by 3 bases, the J end by 4 bases, with 12 bases between. CDR3 nucleotide sequence: TGTGCCTGGAGGTCGGGGGGCAGTAATGAAAAACTGTTTTTT. Amino acid sequence: CAWRSGGSNEKLFF.

This chain uses TRBV5-1 with TRBJ2-2, with 7 bases that match TRBD1. The ends lost 4 bases at V and 2 bases at J; junction bases unmatched: 2. CDR1 and CDR2 from the germline V gene are SGHRS and YFSETQ. The CDR3 sequence is 14 residues long. CDR3 coding DNA: TGCGCCAGCAGCCCAGGGGGAAACACCGGGGAGCTGTTTTTT. This sequence encodes CASSPGGNTGELFF. Together with reference TRBV5-1 and TRBJ2-2, the CDR3 gives the full variable domain: KAGVTQTPRYLIKTRGQQVTLSCSPISGHRSVSWYQQTPGQGLQFLFEYFSETQRNKGNFPGRFSGRQFSNSRSEMNVSTLELGDSALYLCASSPGGNTGELFFGEGSRLTVL.

The CDR3 is CASSRDITGELFF. The DNA for the CDR3 is TGTGCCAGCAGCCGGGACATCACCGGGGAGCTGTTTTTT. The rearrangement links TRBV7-8 to TRBJ2-2, with D tentatively TRBD1 (6 bases). This CDR3 is built from 13 residues. Germline CDR1 and CDR2: SGHVS and FQNEAQ. V was trimmed by 5 bases and J by 4 bases, leaving 8 bases between them.

The gene calls are TRBV12-3 or TRBV12-4 and TRBJ1-1, with D possibly being TRBD1 (5 bases). The V and J ends lost 10 bases and 2 bases respectively, with 14 bases between them. The CDR3 runs to 13 residues. CDR3 coding DNA: TGTGCCACCTCGGGGGGGAAAAACACTGAAGCTTTCTTT. Translated: CATSGGKNTEAFF.

This chain uses TRBV7-9 with TRBJ2-7; 8 nucleotides align to TRBD1. Per germline, CDR1 SEHNR and CDR2 FQNEAQ (reference sequence). The CDR3 is 14 residues long. The J segment lost 3 bases and the V segment lost 6 bases, leaving 7 bases of the junction unmatched. Written as DNA, the CDR3 is TGTGCCAGCAGAAACGGACAGGGTGTCTACGAGCAGTACGTC. Translated: CASRNGQGVYEQYV.

DNA for the CDR3: TGCGCCAGCAGCTTGATGACAGCTAACACTGAAGCTTTCTTT. Its translation is CASSLMTANTEAFF. This chain joins TRBV5-1 and TRBJ1-1, with TRBD1 as a possible D gene (5 bases). The germline V and J ends were trimmed by 1 base and 2 bases, with 9 bases remaining between them. CDR1 is SGHRS and CDR2 is YFSETQ in the germline V gene. The CDR3 loop spans 14 amino acids. Full variable domain (remainder filled in from reference TRBV5-1 and TRBJ1-1): KAGVTQTPRYLIKTRGQQVTLSCSPISGHRSVSWYQQTPGQGLQFLFEYFSETQRNKGNFPGRFSGRQFSNSRSEMNVSTLELGDSALYLCASSLMTANTEAFFGQGTRLTVV.

The V and J genes are TRBV7-9 and TRBJ2-7; D perhaps matches TRBD1 (6 bases). The length of the CDR3 is 14 residues. In germline, CDR1 is SEHNR, CDR2 FQNEAQ (reference sequence). V was clipped by 5 bases and J by 3 bases, with 14 bases between them. The CDR3 region is CASSPLDSIYEQYF. The CDR3 DNA sequence: TGTGCCAGCAGCCCTCTGGACAGTATCTACGAGCAGTACTTC.

V and J are TRBV4-1 and TRBJ2-7; TRBD1 agrees at 7 bases. CDR1 is MGHRA, CDR2 YSYEKL, per germline. The V and J ends lost 1 base and 5 bases, in that order; junction bases with no gene match: 14. There are 17 residues in the CDR3. The CDR3 DNA follows: TGCGCCAGCAGCCAAGCAGGGACAGCAAGTCGTCCGCACGAGCAGTACTTC. Residues: CASSQAGTASRPHEQYF.

The genes are TRBV6-2 or TRBV6-3 and TRBJ2-3; TRBD2 matches at 10 bases. The CDR3 extends over 17 amino acids. The germline V gene encodes CDR1 MNHEY and CDR2 SVGEGT. The V and J ends lost 3 bases and 8 bases, in that order; junction bases with no gene match: 14. The CDR3 coding sequence is TGTGCCAGCAGTTATGCGGCTAGCGGGGGCCGGGATTCTACGCAGTATTTT. As protein: CASSYAASGGRDSTQYF.

This clone appeared a single time. This rearrangement joins TRBV25-1 to TRBJ2-5, with 12 bases lining up with TRBD2. Looked up from germline, CDR1 is MGHDK and CDR2 is SYGVNS. Losses at the gene ends were 5 bases for V and 6 bases for J; bases not matched to a gene: 1. CDR3 length: 13 amino acids. CDR3 residues: CASSLAGGQTQYF. DNA for the CDR3: TGTGCCAGCAGTCTAGCGGGGGGGCAGACCCAGTACTTC.

CDR3 sequence (DNA): TGTGCAAGTCGCTTAGAGGGCCCCCATGGGACAGGGACCTACGAGCAGTACGTC. Translating it yields CASRLEGPHGTGTYEQYV. The chain joins TRBV12-2 to TRBJ2-7; TRBD1 is taken as the D call from the table, unchecked against the DNA. TRBV12-2 is noted as a pseudogene. This CDR3 spans 18 amino acids.

This clone was seen just once. CDR3 protein: CASSLNREGGYTF. CDR3 nucleotide sequence: TGTGCCAGCAGTTTGAACAGGGAAGGAGGCTACACCTTC. This chain connects TRBV27 to TRBJ1-2, with D perhaps TRBD1 (6 bases). CDR1 and CDR2 (germline): MNHEY, SMNVEV (reference sequence). The CDR3 contains 13 residues. V was pared by 3 bases and J by 8 bases, with 13 bases between.

The chain links TRBV7-8 to TRBJ2-5; possible D gene TRBD2, 5 bases. The V end lost 1 base, the J end lost 3 bases, and 6 bases lay between the germline ends. The V gene's germline CDR1 is SGHVS and CDR2 FQNEAQ. The CDR3 loop spans 13 amino acids. CDR3 loop: CASSLVGKETQYF. The CDR3 bases are TGTGCCAGCAGCTTAGTCGGGAAAGAGACCCAGTACTTC.

The chain uses TRBV9 and TRBJ2-1; the match to TRBD1 covers 8 bases. CDR1 SGDLS and CDR2 YYNGEE come from the germline V gene. CDR3 length equals 13 residues. V shed 7 bases, J shed 4 bases, and the junction held 4 bases outside the gene matches. Written as DNA, the CDR3 is TGTGCCAGCGGACAGGGCGTATACAATGAGCAGTTCTTC. It encodes CASGQGVYNEQFF.

V is TRBV18 and J is TRBJ1-4, with 8 nucleotides matching TRBD1. The germline V gene has CDR1 KGHSH and CDR2 LQKENI. Trimming removed 3 bases from V and 10 bases from J; junction bases left unmatched: 4. This CDR3 is 13 amino acids long. CDR3 residues: CASSPDRGGKLFF. The CDR3 nucleotides read TGTGCCAGCTCACCCGACAGGGGAGGAAAACTGTTTTTT.

This chain links TRBV9 with TRBJ1-1; 7 bases are shared with TRBD1. This CDR3 has 15 amino acids. V shed 0 bases and J 1 base; nucleotides not matched to a gene: 3. In germline, CDR1 is SGDLS, CDR2 YYNGEE. The chain's CDR3 is CASSVGPGGNTEAFF. The DNA of the CDR3 is TGTGCCAGCAGCGTAGGGCCAGGGGGGAACACTGAAGCTTTCTTT.

The rearrangement links TRBV11-2 to TRBJ2-3, with 13 bases lining up with TRBD2. Germline values: CDR1 SGHAT, CDR2 FQNNGV. The J segment lost 4 bases and the V segment lost 3 bases, leaving 7 bases of the junction unmatched. CDR3 length equals 17 residues. This chain's CDR3 is CASSFTSGGASPDTQYF. The CDR3, as DNA: TGTGCCAGCAGCTTCACTAGCGGGGGGGCATCTCCAGATACGCAGTATTTT.

The rearrangement uses TRBV9 and TRBJ1-4; perhaps TRBD1 as D (5 bases). Trimming pared 2 bases from V and 2 bases from J, leaving 13 bases between. Germline V lookup: CDR1 SGDLS, CDR2 YYNGEE. The CDR3 loop spans 16 amino acids. The CDR3 DNA reads TGTGCCAGCAGCGTCAGGAGGGGAGATACTAATGAAAAACTGTTTTTT. Its protein product is CASSVRRGDTNEKLFF.

The chain employs TRBV18 and TRBJ2-7, with a weak D call TRBD1 (6 bases). The germline CDR1 and CDR2 sequences are KGHSH and LQKENI. V lost 5 bases to trimming and J lost 5 bases, with 13 bases between them. The CDR3 has 13 amino acids. CDR3 sequence (DNA): TGTGCCAGCTCAATGACCACAGGGCACGAGCAGTACTTC. It codes for CASSMTTGHEQYF.

The chain employs TRBV4-1 and TRBJ1-1; D gene unclear. Germline V gives CDR1 MGHRA, CDR2 YSYEKL. The CDR3 has 13 residues. Between the trimmed V and J ends, which lost 0 bases and 6 bases, there was a span of 8 bases. The CDR3 DNA sequence: TGCGCCAGCAGCCAAGATCCCTACGCTGAAGCTTTCTTT. Amino acids: CASSQDPYAEAFF.